This TCR beta chain is from a study of PD-L1 blockade in urothelial cancer. Whole-study context: Chemotherapy regimens numbering 0 to 3 had been given to patients. Study results and caveats: Tumor-associated blood clones were expanded more by durable-benefit patients at 3 weeks.

Templates that were synthetic TCR analogs were spiked into each PCR. Libraries were prepared by immunoSEQ multiplex PCR; TCRdb keeps only in-frame clonotypes and omits some of them. The data show 70,000 or so clones, 80% to 85% seen once. The CDR3 extends over 12 amino acids. Germline CDR1 is SGHNT and CDR2 is YYREEE (reference sequence). The V end lost 0 bases, the J end lost 7 bases, and 8 bases lay between the germline ends. On this clone: What it binds is unknown.

Sample: PBMCs, taken around atezolizumab (anti-PD-L1) treatment. The rearrangement uses TRBV5-4 and TRBJ2-7; D remains unclear. The receptor was derived from a man between 65 and 85 years old with urothelial cancer. The chain's CDR3 is CASSLATAEQYF. For the CDR3, the DNA is TGTGCCAGCAGCTTGGCAACAGCTGAGCAGTACTTC.